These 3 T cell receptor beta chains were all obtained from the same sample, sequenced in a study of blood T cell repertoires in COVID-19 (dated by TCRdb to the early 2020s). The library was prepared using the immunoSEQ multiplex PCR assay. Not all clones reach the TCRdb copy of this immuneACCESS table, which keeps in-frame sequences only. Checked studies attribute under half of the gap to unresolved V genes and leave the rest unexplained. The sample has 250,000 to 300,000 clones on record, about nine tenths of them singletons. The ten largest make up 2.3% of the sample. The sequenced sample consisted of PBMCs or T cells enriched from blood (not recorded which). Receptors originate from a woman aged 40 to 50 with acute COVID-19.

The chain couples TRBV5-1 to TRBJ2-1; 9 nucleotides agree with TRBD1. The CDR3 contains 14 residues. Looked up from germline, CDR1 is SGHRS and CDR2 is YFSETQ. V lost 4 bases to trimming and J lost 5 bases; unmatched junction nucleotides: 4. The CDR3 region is CASSLGTGNNEQFF. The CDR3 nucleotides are TGCGCCAGCAGCCTGGGGACAGGGAACAATGAGCAGTTCTTC.

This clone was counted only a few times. This CDR3 is CASSQDEGAGNTIYF. CDR3 sequence (DNA): TGCGCCAGCAGCCAAGACGAAGGAGCTGGAAACACCATATATTTT. This rearrangement joins TRBV4-1 to TRBJ1-3; D is unclear. Germline CDR1 is MGHRA and CDR2 is YSYEKL. The CDR3 extends over 15 amino acids. Trimming left V 0 bases short and J 2 bases short, with 8 bases between.

The CDR3 loop reads CASKDRQGTDTQYF. CDR3 in DNA: TGTGCCAGCAAAGATAGACAGGGGACAGATACGCAGTATTTT. The chain recombines TRBV2 with TRBJ2-3, with 8 positions matching TRBD1. The germline V gene encodes CDR1 SNHLY and CDR2 FYNNEI. The V gene end was trimmed by 7 bases and the J gene end by 3 bases; junction bases not matched to a gene: 6. CDR3 size: 14 residues.